One and the same sample provided the 12 T cell receptor beta chains below, sequenced in a study of T cells in localized non-small cell lung cancer. This table comes from immunoSEQ multiplex PCR, and its TCRdb copy is limited to in-frame clones, with some not included. The sample has 50,000 to 65,000 clones; about four fifths are singletons. The source material was PBMCs, sampled before any cancer treatment. The receptors derive from a man between 35 and 75 years old with stage II lung adenocarcinoma.

This chain uses TRBV7-2 with TRBJ2-7, with no clear D. The CDR3 spans 13 residues. The V and J ends lost 1 base and 7 bases respectively, with 11 bases between them. CDR1 is SGHTA, CDR2 FQGNSA, per germline. CDR3 DNA: TGTGCCAGCAGCTTAGAAAGAGCCGGGGAGCAGTACTTC. Amino acids: CASSLERAGEQYF.

The CDR3 is CASSQESRRYYEQYF. The DNA of the CDR3 is TGCGCCAGCAGCCAAGAGAGTAGACGCTACTACGAGCAGTACTTC. The rearrangement joins TRBV4-1 to TRBJ2-7; D unclear. The V gene's germline CDR1 is MGHRA and CDR2 YSYEKL. This CDR3 spans 15 amino acids. Trimming left V 0 bases short and J 3 bases short, with 12 bases between.

V usage is TRBV30 and J usage is TRBJ1-3, with 7 nucleotides matching TRBD1. Germline assignment: CDR1 GTSNPN and CDR2 SVGIG (reference sequence). The CDR3 has 15 residues. V was clipped by 0 bases and J by 1 base; unmatched bases: 3. In DNA form, the CDR3 reads TGTGCCTGGAGTGTAACAGGGGCTTCTGGAAACACCATATATTTT. It codes for CAWSVTGASGNTIYF.

V and J are TRBV7-2 and TRBJ2-1; D may be TRBD1 (5 bases). V was cut by 0 bases and J by 7 bases, with 7 bases left in between. This CDR3 has 13 amino acids. Germline V gene sequence: CDR1 SGHTA, CDR2 FQGNSA. The CDR3 here is CASSLAGRNEQFF. The CDR3 nucleotides are TGTGCCAGCAGCTTAGCGGGGCGGAATGAGCAGTTCTTC. The entire variable domain, with the rest obtained from reference TRBV7-2 and TRBJ2-1, is as follows: GAGVSQSPSNKVTEKGKDVELRCDPISGHTALYWYRQSLGQGLEFLIYFQGNSAPDKSGLPSDRFSAERTGGSVSTLTIQRTQQEDSAVYLCASSLAGRNEQFFGPGTRLTVL.

The chain recombines TRBV27 with TRBJ1-1; D remains unclear. The V gene lost 5 bases and the J gene lost 5 bases, with 6 bases spanning the gap. Germline-derived CDR1 and CDR2 are MNHEY and SMNVEV (reference sequence). The CDR3 spans 11 residues. The CDR3 nucleotides read TGTGCCAGCAGTGGGGTAACTGAAGCTTTCTTT. It codes for CASSGVTEAFF.

The gene calls are TRBV4-1 and TRBJ2-5; D call uncertain. The CDR3 spans 16 residues. Per the germline V gene, CDR1 is MGHRA and CDR2 is YSYEKL. With 1 base removed from V and 5 bases from J, the gap between germline ends came to 17 bases. CDR3 residues: CASSQVSGGASETQYF. In nucleotides, the CDR3 is TGCGCCAGCAGCCAAGTTTCAGGTGGAGCTTCGGAGACCCAGTACTTC.

The V call is TRBV10-3, the J call TRBJ2-5; 9 bases are shared with TRBD2. Looked up from germline, CDR1 is ENHRY and CDR2 is SYGVKD. V shed 5 bases and J 1 base; nucleotides not matched to a gene: 5. The CDR3 extends over 15 amino acids. In nucleotides, the CDR3 is TGTGCCATCAGTAATAGCGGGAGTAGCCAAGAGACCCAGTACTTC. Protein sequence: CAISNSGSSQETQYF.

The chain has TRBV7-3 and TRBJ2-5; D possibly corresponds to TRBD2 (6 bases). The CDR3 loop spans 16 amino acids. Between the trimmed V and J ends, which lost 5 bases and 0 bases, there was a span of 16 bases. Germline V gene sequence: CDR1 SGHTA, CDR2 FQGTGA. CDR3 in DNA: TGTGCCAGCAGCCGTAGCGGTTCGACGTACCAAGAGACCCAGTACTTC. Translation: CASSRSGSTYQETQYF.

This chain connects TRBV15 to TRBJ2-3, with D perhaps matching TRBD2 (5 bases). This CDR3 is built from 16 residues. V gave up 8 bases and J gave up 0 bases, with 18 bases separating them. The germline V gene encodes CDR1 LNHNV and CDR2 YYDKDF (reference sequence). The chain's CDR3 is CATRGELAYSTDTQYF. The CDR3 coding sequence is TGTGCCACCCGTGGCGAATTAGCGTATAGCACAGATACGCAGTATTTT.

CDR3 sequence reads: CSVQPSNEKLFF. The CDR3 DNA reads as TGCAGCGTTCAGCCTAGTAATGAAAAACTGTTTTTT. The chain is built from TRBV29-1 and TRBJ1-4; D remains unclear. Germline loops: CDR1 SQVTM, CDR2 ANQGSEA. This CDR3 is 12 amino acids long. Trimming removed 5 bases at V and 4 bases at J, with 8 bases between.

In its sample, this clone was seen a few times. The rearrangement links TRBV7-9 to TRBJ1-3, with 7 bases matching TRBD1. The CDR3 covers 15 residues. The germline CDR1 and CDR2 sequences are SEHNR and FQNEAQ (reference sequence). V gave up 5 bases and J gave up 0 bases; unmatched junction bases: 4. The CDR3 is CASSGQADSGNTIYF. CDR3 bases: TGTGCCAGCAGCGGACAGGCGGACTCTGGAAACACCATATATTTT.

The chain is built from TRBV6-5 and TRBJ1-1; D is undetermined. This CDR3 comprises 15 residues. Trimming removed 3 bases from V and 5 bases from J, with 16 bases in between. Germline V gene data show CDR1 as MNHEY and CDR2 as SVGAGI. This CDR3 is CASSYILGSGTEAFF. DNA of the CDR3: TGTGCCAGCAGTTATATATTGGGGTCCGGGACTGAAGCTTTCTTT.